This T cell receptor beta chain was found in a study of technical replicates of blood from several donors. This clone was counted a single time. Sequencing used immunoSEQ multiplex PCR; TCRdb keeps in-frame clones, though not all of them. The sample shows tens of thousands of clones, roughly 96% of them seen only once. Sequencing was done on a sample of T cells isolated from PBMCs. This TCR came from a human donor in good health.

CDR3 nucleotides: TGTGCCAGCAGTTTAGCTAGCCCGGGTGGTGGTGAGCAGTTCTTC. Protein product: CASSLASPGGGEQFF. The chain carries TRBV27 and TRBJ2-1, with TRBD2 as a possible D gene (5 bases). Trimming stripped 2 bases from V and 9 bases from J, with 17 bases between. Per the germline V gene, CDR1 is MNHEY and CDR2 is SMNVEV (reference sequence). This CDR3 has 15 residues.